This TCR beta chain came from a study of early T cells in non-severe SARS-CoV-2 infection. Across the whole study: The chains were unpaired, and the sequenced material was bulk RNA from unsorted whole blood.

This clonotype was detected ten times or more. MiXCR, run by TCRdb on the 5' RACE reads, gives a single entry per CDR3 protein. This sample has around 80,000 distinct CDR3 sequences; over 10% occur once, and the top ten carry 4.5% to 7%. Unmatched junction bases numbered 5, after V lost 3 bases and J lost 2 bases. The CDR3 length is 15 residues. CDR1 and CDR2 (germline): SGHTA, FQGNSA. Sequenced: whole blood. The V call is TRBV7-2, the J call TRBJ1-2; TRBD1 matches at 8 bases. The sequence came from an adult who was a healthcare worker with PCR-confirmed SARS-CoV-2 infection or an uninfected control (not recorded which). The CDR3 DNA sequence: TGTGCCAGCAGCTTCTCCGGGACAGGCAACTATGGCTACACCTTC. Translating gives CASSFSGTGNYGYTF.